This TCR beta chain was captured in a study of OX40 agonist ivuxolimab in advanced cancers. About the study as a whole: Ivuxolimab, which targeted the costimulatory receptor OX40 (CD134), was an agonistic, fully human IgG2 monoclonal antibody. Intravenous ivuxolimab was administered to patients every 2 weeks at six dose levels: 0.01, 0.1, 0.3, 1.5, 3 and 10 mg/kg. Among the 50 to 55 dose-escalation patients, 19 had hepatocellular carcinoma, 15 melanoma, 9 renal cell carcinoma and 9 head and neck cancer. Prior anti-PD-1, anti-PD-L1 or anti-CTLA-4 therapy was permitted, and checkpoint inhibitors had been received by under 50% of dose-escalation patients. Partial responses were achieved by three dose-escalation patients, of whom one had hepatocellular carcinoma and two had cutaneous melanoma. The paper reports the monotherapy dose-escalation portion (N ≈ 50 patients) of the phase I ivuxolimab trial. Peripheral TCRbeta sequencing aimed to test whether ivuxolimab altered TCR sequence diversity and caused clonal T-cell expansion. A male proportion of roughly 80% and a mean age of approximately 62 years, ranging from roughly 23 to 80, were recorded for the dose-escalation cohort. Study-wide findings and limitations: After ivuxolimab, expanded clones were on average more numerous among CD8+ T cells than among CD4+ T cells. In the 0.1-3.0 mg/kg groups, partial responders were among the patients with the lowest normalized peripheral clonal expansion, particularly in CD8+ T cells. At doses of 0.1 to 3.0 mg/kg, clonal expansion of both CD4+ and CD8+ blood T cells was observed from baseline to week 6. Low levels of normalized T-cell clonal expansion were also shown by some nonresponding patients. The antigen specificity of the clonally expanded peripheral T cells was not determined.

The CDR3 runs 12 amino acids, cysteine and phenylalanine included. Left in the record is the CDR3 DNA by itself, 36 bases read in frame from the first base. Looking up the germline V gene (reference sequence) yields CDR1 SEHNR and CDR2 FQNEAQ. For sequencing of the TCRbeta CDR3 region, genomic DNA was extracted from the sorted cells. The immunoSEQ Assay was used for sequencing of TCRbeta CDR3 regions. The source is immuneACCESS, and TCRdb retained only in-frame sequences with V and J called. Part of the clones is not carried over; for the studies checked, unresolved V genes explain less than half of this, and the remainder is unexplained. The sample table shows about 79,000 clones, and 92% are seen once. The ten largest clonotypes hold roughly 0.56% of the sample. The trial excluded patients who had a history of autoimmune disease or who were on systemic immunosuppression. Peripheral blood for TCR sequencing was collected from all dose cohorts at baseline, on cycle 4 day 1, and on cycle 7 day 1. Samples came from an open-label, multicenter, first-in-human phase I dose-escalation trial of ivuxolimab. Adults with locally advanced or metastatic melanoma, renal cell carcinoma, hepatocellular carcinoma or head and neck squamous cell carcinoma were enrolled in the trial. Before TCR sequencing, CD4+ T cells and CD8+ T cells were sorted from peripheral blood as separate populations.

This clone was recorded only once. The antigen this receptor binds is unknown. At one of its ends the junction is not consistent with the germline gene, which may arise from a read error. This TCR derives from an adult with an advanced solid tumor such as melanoma, head and neck, liver or kidney cancer. Here the sequenced sample was CD4+ or CD8+ T cells sorted from blood, taken in a trial of the OX40 agonist ivuxolimab. The chain joins TRBV7-9 to TRBJ1-2; the D gene lacks a confident call. The CDR3 region: CASSLAQGGYTF. The sequence in DNA is TGTGCCAGCAGCCTAGCCCAAGGAGGCTACACCTTC.